These 26 T cell receptor beta chains originate from one sample sequenced in a study of blood T cell repertoires in COVID-19 (dated by TCRdb to about 2020). Library prep was done by the immunoSEQ multiplex PCR assay. Entries here come from immuneACCESS through TCRdb and include only in-frame sequences with V and J called. Some clones fail to appear in such tables; in the studies checked, an unresolved V gene covers under half of the shortfall, and the cause of the remainder is unknown. The table for this sample lists under 350,000 clones; roughly 90% of them were counted only once. Roughly 2.6% of the sample rests with the top ten. Input material: PBMCs or T cells enriched from blood (not recorded which). These receptor sequences come from a man between 60 and 75 years old who had recovered from COVID-19.

The CDR3 loop reads CASSGGDRGTEAFF. CDR3 coding DNA: TGCGCCAGCAGCGGAGGGGACCGGGGCACTGAAGCTTTCTTT. The chain employs TRBV5-1 and TRBJ1-1, with D perhaps matching TRBD1 (5 bases). CDR3 length equals 14 residues. The V gene's germline CDR1 is SGHRS and CDR2 YFSETQ. Between the trimmed V and J ends, which lost 4 bases and 4 bases, there was a span of 14 bases.

The chain employs TRBV27 and TRBJ1-2; 8 bases map to TRBD1. This CDR3 contains 14 residues. Germline V gives CDR1 MNHEY, CDR2 SMNVEV (reference sequence). Germline trimming cut 5 bases from V and 3 bases from J; bases unmatched to any gene: 5. The CDR3 reads CASSLGQEYYGYTF. In nucleotides, the CDR3 is TGTGCCAGCAGTCTGGGACAGGAATACTATGGCTACACCTTC.

The chain uses TRBV3-1 (or the pseudogene TRBV3-2) and TRBJ2-7, with D possibly TRBD1 on 5 matching bases. V shed 4 bases and J shed 5 bases, with 15 bases lying between them. The CDR3 extends over 14 amino acids. Germline CDR1 and CDR2: LGHDT and YNNKEL (reference sequence). CDR3 residues: CASSPPAGWNEQYF. CDR3 sequence (DNA): TGTGCCAGCAGCCCCCCAGCAGGGTGGAACGAGCAGTACTTC.

The V and J genes are TRBV7-8 and TRBJ2-1; 7 nucleotides align to TRBD2. The J segment lost 4 bases and the V segment lost 1 base, leaving 7 bases of the junction unmatched. The CDR3 is made up of 16 amino acids. From germline, CDR1 is SGHVS and CDR2 FQNEAQ. CDR3 DNA sequence: TGTGCCAGCAGCTTAGATCCGCCGGGGGGTTACAATGAGCAGTTCTTC. Translated, it gives CASSLDPPGGYNEQFF.

The J gene is TRBJ1-1, the V gene TRBV19, with 11 bases lining up with TRBD1. The CDR3 extends over 17 amino acids. With 6 bases clipped from V and 1 base from J, the junction kept 10 bases outside the gene matches. Germline-derived CDR1 and CDR2 are LNHDA and SQIVND (reference sequence). In DNA, the CDR3 is TGTGCCAGTAGAAAGGACAGGGGGCTTTTAGGGAACACTGAAGCTTTCTTT. Translated, it gives CASRKDRGLLGNTEAFF.

This chain links TRBV12-5 with TRBJ2-1; possibly TRBD2 for D (5 bases). The CDR3 loop spans 14 amino acids. Deletions cut 6 bases from V and 0 bases from J, with 9 bases between. Germline CDR1 and CDR2: LGHNT and FRNRAP. The CDR3 DNA follows: TGTGCTAGTGGCCTGACTACCTCCTACAATGAGCAGTTCTTC. It specifies CASGLTTSYNEQFF.

The chain has TRBV9 and TRBJ2-2, with 7 bases lining up with TRBD2. CDR1 is SGDLS, CDR2 YYNGEE, per germline. The CDR3 consists of 14 residues. J was trimmed by 5 bases and V by 1 base; bases with no gene match: 2. The CDR3 DNA reads TGTGCCAGCAGCGTACGAGCGGGGACCGGGGAGCTGTTTTTT. Residues: CASSVRAGTGELFF.

The chain joins TRBV15 to TRBJ2-1; 9 nucleotides match TRBD1. This CDR3 region has 16 residues. With V trimmed by 0 bases and J by 4 bases, 4 bases remained unmatched. Germline lookup yields CDR1 LNHNV and CDR2 YYDKDF (reference sequence). The CDR3 is CATSRDLGQGYNEQFF. CDR3 nucleotide sequence: TGTGCCACCAGCAGAGATCTGGGACAGGGATACAATGAGCAGTTCTTC.

CDR3 nucleotide sequence: TGTGCCAGCAGCCAACTGGCGGGGACTGAAGCTTTCTTT. It codes for CASSQLAGTEAFF. The chain combines TRBV3-1 (or the pseudogene TRBV3-2) with TRBJ1-1; D call uncertain. The ends were cut back, 2 bases at V and 5 bases at J, with 9 bases in the middle. Germline V CDR1 and CDR2: LGHDT, YNNKEL (reference sequence). The CDR3 is 13 residues long.

V usage is TRBV7-9 and J usage is TRBJ1-4; TRBD1 matches at 9 bases. The CDR3 has 18 amino acids. In germline, CDR1 is SEHNR, CDR2 FQNEAQ (reference sequence). With V trimmed by 1 base and J by 0 bases, 6 bases remained unmatched. This CDR3 is CASSLGTGVFATNEKLFF. The CDR3 region has the DNA TGTGCCAGCAGCTTAGGGACAGGGGTGTTTGCAACTAATGAAAAACTGTTTTTT.

The chain has TRBV15 and TRBJ2-3; D not resolved. The CDR3 is 13 residues long. V lost 0 bases and J 3 bases, leaving 4 bases between the germline ends. Looked up from germline, CDR1 is LNHNV and CDR2 is YYDKDF (reference sequence). CDR3 region: CATSRDRTDTQYF. CDR3 coding DNA: TGTGCCACCAGCAGAGATCGGACAGATACGCAGTATTTT.

The chain combines TRBV2 with TRBJ1-1, with 7 bases identical to TRBD1. This CDR3 is built from 13 residues. Per germline, CDR1 SNHLY and CDR2 FYNNEI. V gave up 2 bases and J gave up 5 bases; unmatched junction bases: 2. The CDR3, as DNA: TGTGCCAGCAGTGAATCAGGGGGGACTGAAGCTTTCTTT. Its translation is CASSESGGTEAFF. Supplemented by reference TRBV2 and TRBJ1-1, the full variable domain reads EPEVTQTPSHQVTQMGQEVILRCVPISNHLYFYWYRQILGQKVEFLVSFYNNEISEKSEIFDDQFSVERPDGSNFTLKIRSTKLEDSAMYFCASSESGGTEAFFGQGTRLTVV.

The rearrangement uses TRBV6-6 and TRBJ1-2, with D maybe TRBD1 (5 bases). Trimming removed 6 bases at V and 5 bases at J, with 13 bases between. The CDR3 spans 13 residues. The germline CDR1 and CDR2 sequences are MNHNY and SVGAGI (reference sequence). CDR3 coding DNA: TGTGCCAGCAGACGGGGGGAGGGGTATGGCTACACCTTC. Residues: CASRRGEGYGYTF.

The chain is built from TRBV28 and TRBJ2-5; no firm D call. Germline V gene sequence: CDR1 MDHEN, CDR2 SYDVKM. The CDR3 extends over 13 amino acids. Trimming took off 2 bases at V and 5 bases at J, with 9 bases between the two ends. CDR3 amino acids: CASSLIPEETQYF. CDR3 nucleotides: TGTGCCAGCAGTTTAATCCCGGAGGAGACCCAGTACTTC.

The chain joins TRBV5-1 to TRBJ2-5; 8 positions match TRBD1. This CDR3 spans 14 amino acids. Germline V gives CDR1 SGHRS, CDR2 YFSETQ. The V and J ends lost 4 bases and 4 bases, in that order; junction bases with no gene match: 6. The CDR3 coding sequence is TGCGCCAGCAGCCAGGGGGCGGTGGGAGAGACCCAGTACTTC. Translating gives CASSQGAVGETQYF.

The chain couples TRBV6-1 to TRBJ1-1; the D gene is possibly TRBD1 (5 bases). The CDR3 extends over 15 amino acids. Germline V CDR1 and CDR2: MNHNS, SASEGT. Trimming removed 1 base from V and 4 bases from J, with 13 bases in between. As DNA, the CDR3 is TGTGCCAGCAGTGAAGGGACCCTAAGGGGCACTGAAGCTTTCTTT. Amino acid sequence: CASSEGTLRGTEAFF.

V is TRBV18 and J is TRBJ1-3; D remains ambiguous. This CDR3 comprises 15 residues. V lost 2 bases and J lost 0, with 8 bases in between. Germline CDR1 is KGHSH and CDR2 is LQKENI. The CDR3 sequence is CASSPGRPSGNTIYF. The CDR3 nucleotides read TGTGCCAGCTCACCAGGGAGACCCTCTGGAAACACCATATATTTT.

This rearrangement joins TRBV14 to TRBJ2-6; D gene unclear. CDR3 length: 18 residues. V was shortened by 0 bases and J by 3 bases, with 15 bases between the two germline ends. Germline V gene lookup returns CDR1 SGHDN and CDR2 FVKESK. The CDR3 nucleotides are TGTGCCAGCAGCCAAGATTCCCCGCGGTTCGGTGGGGCCAACGTCCTGACTTTC. The encoded protein is CASSQDSPRFGGANVLTF.

The chain employs TRBV7-3 and TRBJ2-2; 7 bases are shared with TRBD2. The CDR3 totals 15 residues. Germline V lookup: CDR1 SGHTA, CDR2 FQGTGA. Trimming cost V 2 bases and J 8 bases; bases outside gene matches: 8. CDR3 loop: CASSLDSGRRGELFF. Here the CDR3 DNA reads TGTGCCAGCAGCTTAGATAGCGGGCGTCGGGGGGAGCTGTTTTTT. Full variable domain (rest looked up from reference TRBV7-3 and TRBJ2-2): GAGVSQTPSNKVTEKGKYVELRCDPISGHTALYWYRQSLGQGPEFLIYFQGTGAADDSGLPNDRFFAVRPEGSVSTLKIQRTERGDSAVYLCASSLDSGRRGELFFGEGSRLTVL.

This clone appeared a single time. J is TRBJ2-1 and V is TRBV19, with 8 nucleotides matching TRBD2. CDR1 is LNHDA, CDR2 SQIVND, per germline (reference sequence). J was trimmed by 7 bases and V by 10 bases; bases with no gene match: 15. The CDR3 spans 15 residues. The CDR3 DNA is TGTGCCACCGGTAATTCGGGGGGGGTATTGAATGAGCAGTTCTTC. Its translation is CATGNSGGVLNEQFF.

This sequence joins TRBV2 and TRBJ2-7; TRBD1 might be the D (7 bases). Germline V lookup: CDR1 SNHLY, CDR2 FYNNEI. This CDR3 contains 16 residues. V lost 6 bases and J lost 7, with 25 bases in between. The CDR3 sequence is CASRRSGGGLVSEQYF. The CDR3 DNA reads TGTGCCAGCAGGCGCTCAGGGGGAGGCCTCGTTTCTGAGCAGTACTTC.

The chain recombines TRBV25-1 with TRBJ2-1, with TRBD2 matching over 8 bases. J was trimmed by 14 bases and V by 5 bases; bases with no gene match: 11. The CDR3 loop spans 13 amino acids. Looked up from germline, CDR1 is MGHDK and CDR2 is SYGVNS. CDR3 amino acids: CASSLVGGGPEFF. The DNA of the CDR3 is TGTGCCAGCAGTTTGGTAGGCGGGGGGCCTGAGTTCTTC.

The rearrangement joins TRBV24-1 to TRBJ2-1; 12 nucleotides match TRBD2. Germline V gene lookup returns CDR1 KGHDR and CDR2 SFDVKD. The V gene end was trimmed by 4 bases and the J gene end by 10 bases; junction bases not matched to a gene: 10. There are 16 residues in the CDR3. The chain's CDR3 is CATSDLAGGLRGEQFF. The CDR3 DNA sequence: TGTGCCACCAGTGACCTAGCGGGAGGGCTTCGGGGGGAGCAGTTCTTC.

The chain couples TRBV5-1 to TRBJ2-1; D is perhaps TRBD2 (5 bases). CDR3 length equals 16 residues. Looked up from germline, CDR1 is SGHRS and CDR2 is YFSETQ. Trimming took off 0 bases at V and 5 bases at J, with 15 bases between the two ends. The CDR3 spells CASSLGGDYQNNEQFF. The DNA of the CDR3 is TGCGCCAGCAGCTTGGGTGGCGACTATCAGAACAATGAGCAGTTCTTC.

This chain links TRBV27 with TRBJ2-2; TRBD2 agrees at 11 bases. Germline V gene sequence: CDR1 MNHEY, CDR2 SMNVEV (reference sequence). The CDR3 has 17 amino acids. After removal of 4 bases from V and 5 bases from J, the junction contained 9 bases not matched to a gene. The CDR3, as DNA: TGTGCCAGCAGTTATGATAGCGGGAGGGCCCGGACCGGGGAGCTGTTTTTT. Translation gives CASSYDSGRARTGELFF.

V gene TRBV14 combines with J gene TRBJ2-7; TRBD1 matches at 8 bases. The CDR3 has 16 residues. Germline CDR1 reads SGHDN; CDR2 reads FVKESK. V shed 0 bases, J shed 7 bases, and the junction held 11 bases outside the gene matches. The CDR3 coding sequence is TGTGCCAGCAGCCAAGATCCGGGACAGGTTCGGGATGAGCAGTACTTC. Amino acid sequence: CASSQDPGQVRDEQYF.